The 31 T cell receptor beta chains reported below all come from one sample, sequenced in a study of cytomegalovirus exposure and HLA in healthy donors. TCRdb's copy holds only in-frame clones and misses some; the assay was immunoSEQ multiplex PCR. The table shows 100,000 to 150,000 clones, with over 85% occurring only once. The sample taken for sequencing was PBMCs. Receptors were obtained from a young woman in good health and CMV-seronegative.

V usage is TRBV5-4 and J usage is TRBJ2-5, with 8 bases identical to TRBD1. V shed 1 base and J 5 bases; nucleotides not matched to a gene: 4. CDR1 and CDR2 (germline): SGHNT, YYREEE (reference sequence). CDR3 size: 14 residues. The CDR3 nucleotides read TGTGCCAGCAGCTTGCAGGGGGCTGGGGAGACCCAGTACTTC. This translates into CASSLQGAGETQYF.

The chain has TRBV5-1 and TRBJ2-2; D gene uncertain. The V end lost 4 bases, the J end lost 0 bases, and 7 bases lay between the germline ends. Per the germline V gene, CDR1 is SGHRS and CDR2 is YFSETQ. CDR3 length equals 14 residues. CDR3 protein: CASSPDTNTGELFF. Written as DNA, the CDR3 is TGCGCCAGCAGCCCTGACACGAACACCGGGGAGCTGTTTTTT.

J is TRBJ2-7 and V is TRBV5-6, with D possibly matching TRBD2 (5 bases). Deletions cut 6 bases from V and 5 bases from J, with 15 bases between. CDR1 and CDR2 (germline): SGHDT, YYEEEE. There are 13 residues in the CDR3. The CDR3 loop is CASTPGPGDEQYF. CDR3 in DNA: TGTGCCAGCACCCCGGGCCCCGGGGACGAGCAGTACTTC. The full variable domain, rest sourced from reference TRBV5-6 and TRBJ2-7, is DAGVTQSPTHLIKTRGQQVTLRCSPKSGHDTVSWYQQALGQGPQFIFQYYEEEERQRGNFPDRFSGHQFPNYSSELNVNALLLGDSALYLCASTPGPGDEQYFGPGTRLTVT.

This clone came up a few times. This rearrangement joins TRBV5-4 to TRBJ1-2; D is possibly TRBD1 (5 bases). V lost 4 bases, J lost 4 bases, and 8 bases lay in between. This CDR3 has 12 amino acids. Per germline, CDR1 SGHNT and CDR2 YYREEE (reference sequence). The CDR3 nucleotides are TGTGCCAGCAGCAGAGACAGCTATGGCTACACCTTC. It specifies CASSRDSYGYTF.

V and J are TRBV2 and TRBJ1-5; D gene uncertain. Germline V lookup: CDR1 SNHLY, CDR2 FYNNEI. The V end was cut by 4 bases, the J end by 2 bases, with 12 bases between. The CDR3 has 15 amino acids. The CDR3 sequence: CASSVSGVGNQPQHF. The CDR3 nucleotides are TGTGCCAGCAGTGTTTCTGGAGTTGGCAATCAGCCCCAGCATTTT.

V usage is TRBV2 and J usage is TRBJ2-7; D is undetermined. The CDR3 has 13 residues. Trimming stripped 5 bases from V and 2 bases from J, with 10 bases between. Germline CDR1 and CDR2: SNHLY and FYNNEI. CDR3 amino acids: CASSTLEAYEQYF. In nucleotides, the CDR3 is TGTGCCAGCAGTACGCTAGAGGCCTACGAGCAGTACTTC.

This chain connects TRBV7-9 to TRBJ1-3; the match to TRBD1 covers 8 bases. J lost 1 base, V lost 2 bases, and 1 base had no gene match. Per germline, CDR1 SEHNR and CDR2 FQNEAQ (reference sequence). This CDR3 contains 15 residues. CDR3 sequence reads: CASSLQGASGNTIYF. The CDR3 nucleotides read TGTGCCAGCAGCTTACAGGGGGCGTCTGGAAACACCATATATTTT.

The chain employs TRBV28 and TRBJ1-1, with 10 nucleotides matching TRBD1. The V gene's germline CDR1 is MDHEN and CDR2 SYDVKM. The CDR3 is 15 amino acids. V was clipped by 4 bases and J by 6 bases; unmatched bases: 8. DNA of the CDR3: TGTGCCAGCAGTTCGCCGGGACAGGGGTTATCTGAAGCTTTCTTT. This translates into CASSSPGQGLSEAFF. Full variable domain (rest looked up from reference TRBV28 and TRBJ1-1): DVKVTQSSRYLVKRTGEKVFLECVQDMDHENMFWYRQDPGLGLRLIYFSYDVKMKEKGDIPEGYSVSREKKERFSLILESASTNQTSMYLCASSSPGQGLSEAFFGQGTRLTVV.

V usage is TRBV4-1 and J usage is TRBJ2-5, with 9 bases identical to TRBD2. Germline trimming cut 6 bases from V and 1 base from J; bases unmatched to any gene: 6. CDR3 length: 15 amino acids. Germline assignment: CDR1 MGHRA and CDR2 YSYEKL. The CDR3 sequence is CASRSGGSFQETQYF. The CDR3 bases are TGCGCCAGCAGGAGCGGGGGGTCCTTCCAAGAGACCCAGTACTTC.

The V call is TRBV5-4, the J call TRBJ2-1, with D unclear. There are 14 residues in the CDR3. Germline assignment: CDR1 SGHNT and CDR2 YYREEE (reference sequence). V lost 2 bases to trimming and J lost 4 bases, with 10 bases between them. CDR3 protein: CASSFERLYNEQFF. Here the CDR3 DNA reads TGTGCCAGCAGCTTCGAGAGACTTTACAATGAGCAGTTCTTC. Full variable domain (outside the CDR3, taken from reference TRBV5-4 and TRBJ2-1): ETGVTQSPTHLIKTRGQQVTLRCSSQSGHNTVSWYQQALGQGPQFIFQYYREEENGRGNFPPRFSGLQFPNYSSELNVNALELDDSALYLCASSFERLYNEQFFGPGTRLTVL.

Here the CDR3 reads CAFLSGLADTGELFF. DNA for the CDR3: TGTGCCTTTCTCTCGGGACTAGCGGACACCGGGGAGCTGTTTTTT. The genes are TRBV30 and TRBJ2-2; 11 nucleotides align to TRBD2. The CDR3 loop spans 15 amino acids. Germline assignment: CDR1 GTSNPN and CDR2 SVGIG (reference sequence). The junction had 7 bases not matched to a gene; V was cut back by 7 bases and J by 3 bases.

The chain joins TRBV6-1 to TRBJ1-2; unclear D gene. Between the trimmed V and J ends, which lost 7 bases and 8 bases, there was a span of 11 bases. This CDR3 has 11 amino acids. CDR1 is MNHNS, CDR2 SASEGT, per germline. CDR3 amino acids: CASTSPGGYTF. The CDR3 nucleotides read TGTGCCAGCACGTCCCCGGGGGGCTACACCTTC.

The V call is TRBV6-6, the J call TRBJ2-7; 8 bases map to TRBD1. Germline CDR1 is MNHNY and CDR2 is SVGAGI (reference sequence). V was pared by 1 base and J by 5 bases, with 4 bases of the junction left unmatched. The CDR3 runs 14 residues. CDR3 sequence (DNA): TGTGCCAGCAGTTACTTGACAGGGGCACACGAGCAGTACTTC. The encoded protein is CASSYLTGAHEQYF.

The chain couples TRBV5-4 to TRBJ2-6, with 11 nucleotides matching TRBD2. Trimming at V came to 4 bases and at J to 0 bases, leaving 9 bases not matched to a gene. The CDR3 is made up of 19 amino acids. CDR1 and CDR2 (germline): SGHNT, YYREEE (reference sequence). The CDR3 nucleotides are TGTGCCAGCAGCCCTGTGACTAGCGGGGTTGGCTCTGGGGCCAACGTCCTGACTTTC. Translating gives CASSPVTSGVGSGANVLTF.

The chain links TRBV27 to TRBJ2-3, with TRBD2 matching over 14 bases. V gave up 6 bases and J gave up 1 base; unmatched junction bases: 15. Germline values: CDR1 MNHEY, CDR2 SMNVEV (reference sequence). There are 20 residues in the CDR3. CDR3 in amino acids: CASSLATRLAGGLGTDTQYF. The CDR3 nucleotides read TGTGCCAGCAGCTTAGCAACACGACTAGCGGGGGGGCTGGGCACAGATACGCAGTATTTT.

CDR3 sequence (DNA): TGTGCCAGCAGTTTAAGAGGGACAGGGTTATACGAGCAGTACTTC. Translation gives CASSLRGTGLYEQYF. The chain employs TRBV28 and TRBJ2-7, with 9 nucleotides matching TRBD1. V lost 2 bases to trimming and J lost 4 bases; unmatched junction nucleotides: 6. The CDR3 contains 15 residues. Germline CDR1 and CDR2: MDHEN and SYDVKM.

V usage is TRBV19 and J usage is TRBJ1-5; 9 bases match TRBD1. CDR1 and CDR2 from the germline V gene are LNHDA and SQIVND (reference sequence). V lost 6 bases and J lost 1; bases outside the gene matches: 4. The CDR3 consists of 15 residues. CDR3 in amino acids: CASRGTGLSNQPQHF. In DNA, the CDR3 is TGTGCCAGTAGGGGGACAGGGTTAAGCAATCAGCCCCAGCATTTT.

This clone was detected only a few times. The CDR3 DNA follows: TGTGCCTGGAGGGAAAAAGACAGGGGGAGCAATCAGCCCCAGCATTTT. Translated, it gives CAWREKDRGSNQPQHF. The chain employs TRBV30 and TRBJ1-5; TRBD1 agrees at 9 bases. The trim removed 3 bases at V and 1 base at J, leaving 7 bases unmatched. CDR3 length: 16 amino acids. CDR1 is GTSNPN, CDR2 SVGIG, per germline (reference sequence).

The chain joins TRBV7-9 to TRBJ1-1; D not certain. The germline V gene encodes CDR1 SEHNR and CDR2 FQNEAQ (reference sequence). CDR3 length: 13 residues. The germline V and J ends were trimmed by 6 bases and 0 bases, with 8 bases remaining between them. The CDR3 coding sequence is TGTGCCAGCAGTCCTACAGTGAACACTGAAGCTTTCTTT. Translating it yields CASSPTVNTEAFF.

This rearrangement joins TRBV5-1 to TRBJ1-1; no firm D call. The V and J ends lost 9 bases and 1 base respectively, with 13 bases between them. This CDR3 spans 13 amino acids. Looked up from germline, CDR1 is SGHRS and CDR2 is YFSETQ. The CDR3 bases are TGCGCCACCCGGAGGGAGACGAACACTGAAGCTTTCTTT. This encodes CATRRETNTEAFF.

Comment on this clone: The same CDR3 can be traced to other DNA sequences in this sample. V usage is TRBV20-1 and J usage is TRBJ2-5; the D is unclear. Germline V lookup: CDR1 DFQATT, CDR2 SNEGSKA (reference sequence). The CDR3 sequence is 11 residues long. V lost 3 bases, J lost 5 bases, and 7 bases lay in between. In DNA, the CDR3 is TGCAGTGCTAGCCCCGAGGAGACCCAGTACTTC. Amino acids: CSASPEETQYF.

The rearrangement uses TRBV28 and TRBJ2-7, with 10 bases lining up with TRBD1. J lost 7 bases, V lost 7 bases, and 13 bases had no gene match. Germline V lookup: CDR1 MDHEN, CDR2 SYDVKM. The CDR3 has 15 residues. CDR3 residues: CASTPYLGQGWEQYF. The CDR3 nucleotides read TGTGCCAGCACCCCATACCTGGGACAGGGGTGGGAGCAGTACTTC.

The genes are TRBV6-5 and TRBJ1-5; TRBD1 matches at 7 bases. CDR3 length: 15 amino acids. Germline V gives CDR1 MNHEY, CDR2 SVGAGI. After removal of 9 bases from V and 3 bases from J, the junction contained 11 bases not matched to a gene. The CDR3 coding sequence is TGTGCCAGACGCCACCGGGACAGTTTCAATCAGCCCCAGCATTTT. Its translation is CARRHRDSFNQPQHF.

This chain uses TRBV4-2 with TRBJ2-5, with 9 bases aligning to TRBD2. The CDR3 is made up of 18 amino acids. CDR1 is LGHNA and CDR2 is YNFKEQ in the germline V gene. With 1 base clipped from V and 5 bases from J, the junction kept 14 bases outside the gene matches. CDR3 nucleotide sequence: TGTGCCAGCAGCCAAGTCGGGTCCATCGCGGGGGGGCAGGAGACCCAGTACTTC. It specifies CASSQVGSIAGGQETQYF.

To note about this clone: Other DNA variants within this sample encode the same CDR3. CDR3 sequence: CASSPTSGATDTQYF. The CDR3 coding sequence is TGTGCCAGCAGTCCCACTAGCGGGGCTACAGATACGCAGTATTTT. The chain employs TRBV6-4 and TRBJ2-3, with 10 bases lining up with TRBD2. Germline values: CDR1 MRHNA, CDR2 SNTAGT. CDR3 length equals 15 residues. With 5 bases clipped from V and 3 bases from J, the junction kept 5 bases outside the gene matches.

On this clone itself: Distinct nucleotide sequences in the sample also encode this CDR3. J is TRBJ2-7 and V is TRBV11-2, with 14 nucleotides matching TRBD2. Unmatched junction bases numbered 4, after V lost 5 bases and J lost 4 bases. This CDR3 contains 15 residues. CDR1 and CDR2 from the germline V gene are SGHAT and FQNNGV. CDR3 in amino acids: CASSLGTSGSYEQYF. The DNA of the CDR3 is TGTGCCAGCAGCCTCGGGACTAGCGGGAGTTACGAGCAGTACTTC.

The chain is built from TRBV19 and TRBJ1-1, with 7 nucleotides matching TRBD1. V trimming: 6 bases; J trimming: 1 base; junction bases outside the gene matches: 5. CDR1 LNHDA and CDR2 SQIVND come from the germline V gene (reference sequence). This CDR3 region has 14 residues. CDR3 in amino acids: CASRADRPNTEAFF. The CDR3 DNA is TGTGCCAGTAGAGCGGACAGGCCGAACACTGAAGCTTTCTTT. Supplemented by reference TRBV19 and TRBJ1-1, the full variable domain reads DGGITQSPKYLFRKEGQNVTLSCEQNLNHDAMYWYRQDPGQGLRLIYYSQIVNDFQKGDIAEGYSVSREKKESFPLTVTSAQKNPTAFYLCASRADRPNTEAFFGQGTRLTVV.

V gene TRBV6-5 combines with J gene TRBJ2-1, with TRBD1 as a possible D gene (5 bases). CDR3 length equals 14 residues. Trimming took off 0 bases at V and 9 bases at J, with 12 bases between the two ends. Germline loops: CDR1 MNHEY, CDR2 SVGAGI. CDR3 region: CASSYSGESGEQFF. In DNA, the CDR3 is TGTGCCAGCAGTTACTCAGGGGAATCTGGTGAGCAGTTCTTC.

The chain uses TRBV6-6 and TRBJ1-2; 10 bases align to TRBD1. CDR1 MNHNY and CDR2 SVGAGI come from the germline V gene (reference sequence). The CDR3 contains 13 residues. Germline trimming cut 6 bases from V and 5 bases from J; bases unmatched to any gene: 3. The CDR3 protein is CASSRTGGYGYTF. The CDR3 coding sequence is TGTGCCAGCAGCCGGACAGGGGGATATGGCTACACCTTC.

CDR3 DNA: TGTGCCAGCAGCTTGGACATTTACGAGCAGTACTTC. It translates to CASSLDIYEQYF. This chain links TRBV5-4 with TRBJ2-7; D uncertain. CDR3 size: 12 residues. V was shortened by 0 bases and J by 4 bases, with 5 bases between the two germline ends. Looked up from germline, CDR1 is SGHNT and CDR2 is YYREEE (reference sequence).

This clone was recorded a few times. The chain joins TRBV30 to TRBJ1-5; 8 bases agree with TRBD1. CDR1 is GTSNPN, CDR2 SVGIG, per germline (reference sequence). The junction had 15 bases not matched to a gene; V was cut back by 2 bases and J by 0 bases. This CDR3 is 19 amino acids long. CDR3 region: CAWSPGTGSQGYSNQPQHF. The CDR3 region has the DNA TGTGCCTGGAGTCCCGGGACAGGAAGCCAGGGATATAGCAATCAGCCCCAGCATTTT.